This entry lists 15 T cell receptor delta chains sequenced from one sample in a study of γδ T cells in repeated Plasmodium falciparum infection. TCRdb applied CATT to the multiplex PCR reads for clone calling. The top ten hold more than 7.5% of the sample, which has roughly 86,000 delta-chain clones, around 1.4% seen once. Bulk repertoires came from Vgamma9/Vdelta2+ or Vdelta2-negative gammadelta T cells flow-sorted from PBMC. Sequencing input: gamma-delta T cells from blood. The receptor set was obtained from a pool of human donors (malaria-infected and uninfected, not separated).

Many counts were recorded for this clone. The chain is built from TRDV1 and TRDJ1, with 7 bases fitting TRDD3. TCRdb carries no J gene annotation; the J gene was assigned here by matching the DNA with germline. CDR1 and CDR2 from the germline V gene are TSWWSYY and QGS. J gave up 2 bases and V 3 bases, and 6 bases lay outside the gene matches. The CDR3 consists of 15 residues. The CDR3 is CALGDLWGQTDKLIF. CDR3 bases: TGTGCTCTTGGGGACCTCTGGGGGCAAACCGATAAACTCATCTTT.

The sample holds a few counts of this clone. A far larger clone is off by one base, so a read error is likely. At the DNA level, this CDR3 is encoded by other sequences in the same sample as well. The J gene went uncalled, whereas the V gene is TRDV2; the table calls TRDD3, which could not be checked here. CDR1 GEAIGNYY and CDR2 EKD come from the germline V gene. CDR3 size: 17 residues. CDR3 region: CACDLLAGGPYTDKLIF. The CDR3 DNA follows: TGTGCCTGTGACCTTCTCGCTGGGGGCCCGTACACCGATAAACTTATCTTT.

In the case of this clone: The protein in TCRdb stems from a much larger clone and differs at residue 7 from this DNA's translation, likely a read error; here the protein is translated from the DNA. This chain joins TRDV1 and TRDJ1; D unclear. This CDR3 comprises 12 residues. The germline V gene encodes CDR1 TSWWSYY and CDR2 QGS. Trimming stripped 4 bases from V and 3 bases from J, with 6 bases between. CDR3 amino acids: CALGALADKLIF. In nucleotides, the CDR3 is TGTGCTCTTGGGGCCCTGGCCGATAAACTCATCTTT.

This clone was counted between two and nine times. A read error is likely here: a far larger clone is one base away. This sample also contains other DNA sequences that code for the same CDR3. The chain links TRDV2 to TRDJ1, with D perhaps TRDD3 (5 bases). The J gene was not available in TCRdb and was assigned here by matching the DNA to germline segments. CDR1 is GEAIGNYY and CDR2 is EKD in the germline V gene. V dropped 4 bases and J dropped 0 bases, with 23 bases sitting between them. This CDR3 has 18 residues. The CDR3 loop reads CACDPLTGGRPYTDKLIF. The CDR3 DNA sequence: TGTGCCTGTGATCCCCTTACTGGAGGACGACCGTACACCGATAAACTCATCTTT.

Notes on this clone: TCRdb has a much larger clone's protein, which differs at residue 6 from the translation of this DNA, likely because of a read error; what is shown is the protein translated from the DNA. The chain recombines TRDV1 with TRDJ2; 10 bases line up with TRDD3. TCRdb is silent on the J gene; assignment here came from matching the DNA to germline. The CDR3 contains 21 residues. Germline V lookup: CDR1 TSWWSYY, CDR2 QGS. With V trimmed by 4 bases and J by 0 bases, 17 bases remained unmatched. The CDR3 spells CALGVFSYWGIQTSLTAQLFF. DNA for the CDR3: TGTGCTCTTGGGGTTTTCTCGTACTGGGGGATCCAAACTTCTTTGACAGCACAACTCTTCTTT.

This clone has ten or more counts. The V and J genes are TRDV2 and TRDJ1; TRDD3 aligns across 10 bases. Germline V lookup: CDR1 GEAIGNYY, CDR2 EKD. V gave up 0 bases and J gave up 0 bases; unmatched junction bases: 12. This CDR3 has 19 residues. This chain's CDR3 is CACDTVGGGYHTDTDKLIF. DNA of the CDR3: TGTGCCTGTGACACCGTTGGTGGGGGATACCATACGGACACCGATAAACTCATCTTT.

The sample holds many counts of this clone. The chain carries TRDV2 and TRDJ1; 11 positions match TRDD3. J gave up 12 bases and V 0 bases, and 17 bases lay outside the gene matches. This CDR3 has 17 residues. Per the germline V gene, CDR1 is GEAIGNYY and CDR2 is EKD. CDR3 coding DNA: TGTGCCTGTGACACCAGGTGGGGGATACGCGAGGGCGAGTGGGTCATCTTT. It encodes CACDTRWGIREGEWVIF.

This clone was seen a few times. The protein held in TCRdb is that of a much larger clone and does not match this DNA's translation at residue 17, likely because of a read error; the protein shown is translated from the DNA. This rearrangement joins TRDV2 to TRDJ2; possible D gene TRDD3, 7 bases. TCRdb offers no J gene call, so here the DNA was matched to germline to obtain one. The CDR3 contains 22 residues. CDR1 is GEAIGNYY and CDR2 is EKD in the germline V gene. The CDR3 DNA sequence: TGTGCCTGTGACCCCCTGACGGAAGGTCCTACAGGGATACCCCCTTTGGCAGCACAACTCTTCTTT. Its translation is CACDPLTEGPTGIPPLAAQLFF.

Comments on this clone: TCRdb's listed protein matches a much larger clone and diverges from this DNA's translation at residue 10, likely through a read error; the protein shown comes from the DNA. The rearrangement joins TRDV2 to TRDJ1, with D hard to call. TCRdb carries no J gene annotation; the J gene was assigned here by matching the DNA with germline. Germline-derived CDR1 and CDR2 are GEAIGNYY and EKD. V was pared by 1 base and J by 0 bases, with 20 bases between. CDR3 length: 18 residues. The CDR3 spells CACDTSTTWTPYTDKLIF. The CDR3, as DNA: TGTGCCTGTGACACATCTACGACCTGGACCCCGTACACCGATAAACTCATCTTT.

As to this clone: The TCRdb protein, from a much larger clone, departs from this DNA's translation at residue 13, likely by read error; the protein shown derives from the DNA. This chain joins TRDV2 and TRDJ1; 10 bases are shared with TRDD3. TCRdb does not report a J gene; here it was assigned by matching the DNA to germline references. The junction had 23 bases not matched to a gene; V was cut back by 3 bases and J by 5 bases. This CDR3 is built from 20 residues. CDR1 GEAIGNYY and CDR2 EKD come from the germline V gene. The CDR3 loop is CACDVLPTGGWGLSVDKLIF. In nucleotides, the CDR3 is TGTGCCTGTGACGTCCTCCCCACTGGGGGATGGGGGCTTTCAGTGGATAAACTCATCTTT.

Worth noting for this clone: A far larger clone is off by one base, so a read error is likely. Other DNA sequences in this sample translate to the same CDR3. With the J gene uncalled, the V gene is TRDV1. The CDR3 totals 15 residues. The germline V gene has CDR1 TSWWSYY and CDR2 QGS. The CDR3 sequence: CALGLSPTATVKLIF. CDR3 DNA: TGTGCTCTTGGGCTTAGCCCCACCGCCACCGTCAAACTCATCTTC.

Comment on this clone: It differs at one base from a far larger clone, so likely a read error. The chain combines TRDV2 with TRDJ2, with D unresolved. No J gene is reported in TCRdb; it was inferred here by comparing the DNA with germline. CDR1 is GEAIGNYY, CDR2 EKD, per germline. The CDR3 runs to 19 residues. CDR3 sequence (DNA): TGCGCCTGTGACACCTTAAGTACCGGACCCTTTGCTTTGACAGCACAACTCTTCTTT. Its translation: CACDTLSTGPFALTAQLFF.

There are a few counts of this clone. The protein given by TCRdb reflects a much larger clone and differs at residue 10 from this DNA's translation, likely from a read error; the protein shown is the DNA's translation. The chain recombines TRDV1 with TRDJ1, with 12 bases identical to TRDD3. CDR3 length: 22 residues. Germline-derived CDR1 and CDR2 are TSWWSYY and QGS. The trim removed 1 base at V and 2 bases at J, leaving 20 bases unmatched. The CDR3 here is CALGEPTGIAGGYAAGTDKLIF. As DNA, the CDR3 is TGTGCTCTTGGGGAACCTACGGGGATTGCTGGGGGATACGCAGCGGGGACCGATAAACTCATCTTT.

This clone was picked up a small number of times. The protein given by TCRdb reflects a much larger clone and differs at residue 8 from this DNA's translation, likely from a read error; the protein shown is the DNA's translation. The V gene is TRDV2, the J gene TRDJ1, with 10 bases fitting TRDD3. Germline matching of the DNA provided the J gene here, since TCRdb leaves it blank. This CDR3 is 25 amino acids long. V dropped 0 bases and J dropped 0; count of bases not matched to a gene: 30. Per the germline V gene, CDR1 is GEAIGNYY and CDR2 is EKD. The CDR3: CACDTLSPLGRVLGDPKPYTDKLIF. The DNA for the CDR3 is TGTGCCTGTGACACCCTTTCCCCCCTCGGCCGTGTACTGGGGGATCCGAAGCCTTACACCGATAAACTCATCTTT.

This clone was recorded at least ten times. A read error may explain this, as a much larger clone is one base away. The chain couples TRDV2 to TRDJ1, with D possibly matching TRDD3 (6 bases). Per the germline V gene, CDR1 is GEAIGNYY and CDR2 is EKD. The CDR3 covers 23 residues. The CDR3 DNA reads TGTGCCTGTGACCCCGTAAAAGGACCATTCCCGCGTACTGGGCGGAAGGAGGTCGATAAACTCACCTTT. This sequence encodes CACDPVKGPFPRTGRKEVDKLTF.